Below are 8 T cell receptor beta chains sequenced from a single sample in a study of identical twins. One entry per CDR3 protein results from TCRdb running MiXCR on the 5' RACE reads. The sample contains 350,000 to 500,000 distinct CDR3 sequences, less than 20% of which appear only once. The sequenced material came from naive T cells sorted from blood. The receptors stem from a middle-aged man in good health.

The V and J genes are TRBV11-2 and TRBJ2-3; D remains ambiguous. Trimming removed 7 bases at V and 2 bases at J, with 7 bases between. Germline lookup yields CDR1 SGHAT and CDR2 FQNNGV. This CDR3 comprises 12 residues. The CDR3 loop reads CASTSSTDTQYF. The DNA of the CDR3 is TGTGCCAGCACCTCCTCCACAGATACGCAGTATTTT.

V and J are TRBV18 and TRBJ1-5; D remains ambiguous. Trimming left V 1 base short and J 1 base short, with 8 bases between. The germline V gene has CDR1 KGHSH and CDR2 LQKENI. The CDR3 loop spans 15 amino acids. CDR3 protein: CASSPHPESNQPQHF. CDR3 bases: TGTGCCAGCTCACCACACCCAGAGAGCAATCAGCCCCAGCATTTT.

This clonotype was counted many times. This chain uses TRBV27 with TRBJ1-1, with D possibly TRBD1 on 5 matching bases. The germline V gene has CDR1 MNHEY and CDR2 SMNVEV (reference sequence). The V end was cut by 0 bases, the J end by 4 bases, with 12 bases between. The CDR3 is 15 residues long. CDR3 DNA: TGTGCCAGCAGTTTATCGGGGTCAGGGAGCACTGAAGCTTTCTTT. Translation: CASSLSGSGSTEAFF.

The chain has TRBV20-1 and TRBJ2-1, with 8 bases aligning to TRBD1. CDR1 is DFQATT and CDR2 is SNEGSKA in the germline V gene (reference sequence). V shed 5 bases, J shed 6 bases, and the junction held 12 bases outside the gene matches. CDR3 length equals 15 residues. CDR3 sequence reads: CSAATDRGEGNEQFF. The CDR3 DNA follows: TGCAGTGCTGCAACTGACAGGGGCGAAGGCAATGAGCAGTTCTTC.

The rearrangement uses TRBV4-2 and TRBJ2-1; 10 bases agree with TRBD1. The CDR3 contains 13 residues. The germline V gene encodes CDR1 LGHNA and CDR2 YNFKEQ. V shed 5 bases, J shed 8 bases, and the junction held 3 bases outside the gene matches. This chain's CDR3 is CASSGQGEDEQFF. The CDR3 nucleotides read TGTGCCAGCAGCGGACAGGGGGAAGATGAGCAGTTCTTC.

The V and J genes are TRBV27 and TRBJ2-7, with D unclear. V lost 3 bases to trimming and J lost 6 bases, with 6 bases between them. CDR1 is MNHEY and CDR2 is SMNVEV in the germline V gene (reference sequence). CDR3 size: 11 residues. The chain's CDR3 is CASSFASEQYF. In nucleotides, the CDR3 is TGTGCCAGCAGTTTTGCCTCCGAGCAGTACTTC.

This clonotype was counted a few times. This chain connects TRBV5-5 to TRBJ1-5, with unresolved D. CDR3 size: 14 residues. V was clipped by 4 bases and J by 7 bases, with 15 bases between them. Germline loops: CDR1 SGHKS, CDR2 YYEKEE (reference sequence). Here the CDR3 DNA reads TGTGCCAGCAGCACGTGGGGTAATAGCCAGCCCCAGCATTTT. Amino acids: CASSTWGNSQPQHF.

The chain employs TRBV4-3 and TRBJ1-1; D possibly corresponds to TRBD1 (6 bases). Trimming took 1 base from V and 5 from J, leaving 17 bases between them. This CDR3 has 16 amino acids. Germline V gene data show CDR1 as LGHNA and CDR2 as YSLEER. The CDR3 is CASSQGHGGRTTEAFF. Written as DNA, the CDR3 is TGCGCCAGCAGCCAAGGTCATGGGGGCAGGACGACTGAAGCTTTCTTT.